This T cell receptor beta chain appears in the sequencing data of a study of T cells of healthy individuals listed by TCRdb under 2018. CDR1 and CDR2 are drawn from the germline V gene: SGHVS, FQNEAQ. The CDR3 starts with the cysteine, ends with the phenylalanine, and has 14 residues. Left in the record is the CDR3 DNA by itself, 42 bases read in frame from the first base. Trimmed from V: 5 bases; trimmed from J: 3 bases; junction bases lacking a gene match: 5. The library relied on 5' RACE. Sequencing instrument: Illumina MiSeq. The public reads were run again by TCRdb, first through fastp at Q25 and then through MiXCR, and only productive beta chains were kept. Each record represents a unique CDR3 protein, reported with the most common genes and DNA among its rows. For this sample there are 95,000 to 100,000 distinct CDR3 sequences; 15% to 20% appear just once. 6.2% of the sample goes to the ten largest clones.

About this clonotype: Which antigen it targets is not known. No much larger clonotype is one base removed from it; base qualities were not supplied.

The clonotype originates from a human donor in good health. In this chain, TRBV7-8 is recombined with TRBJ2-7, with 9 middle bases fitting TRBD1. The base sequence is TGTGCCAGCAGCGCCGGGACAGGGCTCTACGAGCAGTACTTC. This encodes CASSAGTGLYEQYF.